This T cell receptor (beta chain) was found in a study of T cell changes during pregnancy in multiple sclerosis. V gave up 4 bases and J gave up 5 bases; unmatched junction bases: 8. The CDR3 is 16 amino acids. Germline values: CDR1 LNHDA, CDR2 SQIVND (reference sequence). Sequencing was performed with immunoSEQ multiplex PCR; in TCRdb, only in-frame clones are kept and a portion is missing. The table records more than 90,000 clones, approximately 92% of them present only once. Sequenced material: peripheral blood, taken after pregnancy. This clonotype was sampled from a female donor with multiple sclerosis, enrolled in a pregnancy study. The rearrangement uses TRBV19 and TRBJ2-1, with 10 bases identical to TRBD1. The CDR3: CASSTHFGQGDNEQFF. For the CDR3, the DNA is TGTGCCAGTAGTACGCACTTCGGACAGGGGGACAATGAGCAGTTCTTC.